This entry lists 13 T cell receptor beta chains sequenced from one sample in a study of blood T cell repertoires in COVID-19 (dated by TCRdb to 2020 to 2021). Libraries came from the immunoSEQ multiplex PCR assay. In its TCRdb copy, this immuneACCESS table keeps in-frame sequences only and misses some clones. Where compared with another copy, unresolved V genes explain less than half of these, and the others have no known cause. The sample has about 87,000 clones on record, approximately 89% of them singletons. More than 4.5% of the sample is in the top ten clones. The sample consisted of peripheral blood. The receptor set was obtained from an elderly woman with active COVID-19.

The CDR3 loop is CASRRGQGFTDTQYF. CDR3 coding DNA: TGTGCCAGCAGAAGGGGACAGGGTTTTACAGATACGCAGTATTTT. V is TRBV27 and J is TRBJ2-3; 9 bases line up with TRBD1. This CDR3 is 15 amino acids long. The junction had 7 bases not matched to a gene; V was cut back by 6 bases and J by 3 bases. The germline CDR1 and CDR2 sequences are MNHEY and SMNVEV (reference sequence).

The rearrangement joins TRBV6-2 or TRBV6-3 to TRBJ2-6, with D perhaps matching TRBD2 (6 bases). Between the trimmed V and J ends, which lost 4 bases and 2 bases, there was a span of 15 bases. The CDR3 has 17 amino acids. The germline gives CDR1 MNHEY, CDR2 SVGEGT. CDR3 region: CASSSRQGGTGANVLTF. DNA of the CDR3: TGTGCCAGCAGTTCCCGGCAGGGAGGCACTGGGGCCAACGTCCTGACTTTC.

This clone was counted once. V and J are TRBV28 and TRBJ2-7; 11 positions match TRBD1. Losses at the gene ends were 8 bases for V and 3 bases for J; bases not matched to a gene: 3. The CDR3 totals 13 residues. Germline loops: CDR1 MDHEN, CDR2 SYDVKM. The CDR3 is CASWTGGVYEQYF. CDR3 nucleotide sequence: TGTGCCAGCTGGACAGGGGGCGTCTACGAGCAGTACTTC.

This clone was found a few times. The chain recombines TRBV4-2 with TRBJ2-7, with TRBD2 identical over 13 bases. J gave up 4 bases and V 3 bases, and 9 bases lay outside the gene matches. Per germline, CDR1 LGHNA and CDR2 YNFKEQ. The CDR3 is 17 amino acids. The CDR3 region has the DNA TGTGCCAGCAGCCAGGATTCGCCGGGACTAGCGGGATACGAGCAGTACTTC. Protein sequence: CASSQDSPGLAGYEQYF.

This sequence joins TRBV5-4 and TRBJ1-6; TRBD1 matches at 8 bases. The germline CDR1 and CDR2 sequences are SGHNT and YYREEE (reference sequence). V gave up 4 bases and J gave up 9 bases; unmatched junction bases: 9. The CDR3 runs to 15 residues. The CDR3 protein is CASSRNSDRVSPLHF. CDR3 nucleotides: TGTGCCAGCAGCCGCAACTCGGACAGGGTTTCACCCCTCCACTTT.

The J gene is TRBJ2-1, the V gene TRBV7-2; possibly TRBD2 for D (6 bases). The CDR3 spans 15 residues. V lost 3 bases and J 0 bases, leaving 9 bases between the germline ends. Germline V CDR1 and CDR2: SGHTA, FQGNSA. CDR3 loop: CASSFRLDSYNEQFF. The CDR3, as DNA: TGTGCCAGCAGCTTCAGACTAGACTCCTACAATGAGCAGTTCTTC.

The CDR3 is CASSSHRVPQHF. The CDR3 DNA is TGTGCCAGCAGTTCCCACCGGGTCCCCCAGCATTTT. The J gene is TRBJ1-5, the V gene TRBV27, with D unresolved. The germline V gene has CDR1 MNHEY and CDR2 SMNVEV (reference sequence). Trimming shortened V by 4 bases and J by 10 bases, and 11 bases separated the two germline ends. The CDR3 totals 12 residues.

CDR3 in amino acids: CASSASGSNYEQYF. The CDR3 DNA reads TGTGCCAGCAGTGCTAGCGGGAGTAACTACGAGCAGTACTTC. The chain combines TRBV28 with TRBJ2-7; 10 positions match TRBD2. The germline CDR1 and CDR2 sequences are MDHEN and SYDVKM. Trimming cost V 5 bases and J 3 bases; bases outside gene matches: 4. The length of the CDR3 is 14 residues.

J is TRBJ2-1 and V is TRBV6-5; tentatively, D is TRBD2 (7 bases). This CDR3 region has 15 residues. Trimming shortened V by 6 bases and J by 9 bases, and 21 bases separated the two germline ends. In germline, CDR1 is MNHEY, CDR2 SVGAGI. The CDR3 DNA sequence: TGTGCCAGCAGACCCGGGGGGAGGGGGTTCGGTGAGCAGTTCTTC. Amino acids: CASRPGGRGFGEQFF.

This CDR3 reads CASSEQVHSYNEQFF. In DNA, the CDR3 is TGTGCCAGCAGTGAGCAGGTACACTCCTACAATGAGCAGTTCTTC. The chain has TRBV2 and TRBJ2-1; no definite D call. The CDR3 totals 15 residues. V dropped 3 bases and J dropped 0 bases, with 9 bases sitting between them. Per germline, CDR1 SNHLY and CDR2 FYNNEI.

A single count supports this clone. The genes are TRBV29-1 and TRBJ1-1; D is unresolved. There are 13 residues in the CDR3. Deletions cut 4 bases from V and 1 base from J, with 10 bases between. CDR1 and CDR2 (germline): SQVTM, ANQGSEA. The CDR3 is CSVGQGANTEAFF. In DNA, the CDR3 is TGCAGCGTTGGACAAGGTGCGAACACTGAAGCTTTCTTT.

The chain has TRBV7-8 and TRBJ2-2, with D possibly being TRBD2 (6 bases). The ends were cut back, 8 bases at V and 7 bases at J, with 17 bases in the middle. The CDR3 extends over 14 amino acids. Germline CDR1 reads SGHVS; CDR2 reads FQNEAQ. The CDR3 loop reads CASDVLAFGGELFF. The CDR3 nucleotides are TGTGCCAGCGACGTGCTAGCGTTTGGCGGGGAGCTGTTTTTT.

The CDR3 nucleotides read TGTGCCAGCAGCCAGGGGACAGGGGGAGAGCAGTTCTTC. Translating gives CASSQGTGGEQFF. V usage is TRBV14 and J usage is TRBJ2-1; 11 bases agree with TRBD1. Germline V CDR1 and CDR2: SGHDN, FVKESK. The V gene end was trimmed by 3 bases and the J gene end by 10 bases; junction bases not matched to a gene: 2. The CDR3 is made up of 13 amino acids.